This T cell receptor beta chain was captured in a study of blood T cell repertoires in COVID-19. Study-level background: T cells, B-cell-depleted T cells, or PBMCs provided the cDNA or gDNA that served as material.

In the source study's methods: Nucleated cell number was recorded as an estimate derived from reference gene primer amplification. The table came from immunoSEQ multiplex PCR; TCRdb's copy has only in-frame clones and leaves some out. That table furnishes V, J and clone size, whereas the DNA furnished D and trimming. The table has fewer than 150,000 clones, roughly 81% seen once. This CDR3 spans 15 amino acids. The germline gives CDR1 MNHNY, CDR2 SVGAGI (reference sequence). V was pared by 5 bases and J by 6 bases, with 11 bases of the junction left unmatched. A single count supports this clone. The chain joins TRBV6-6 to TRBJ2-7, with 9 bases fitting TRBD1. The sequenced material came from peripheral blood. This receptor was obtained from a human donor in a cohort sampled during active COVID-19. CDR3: CASSQGQGSLGEQYF. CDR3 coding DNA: TGTGCCAGCAGTCAGGGACAGGGTAGTTTGGGCGAGCAGTACTTC.